This TCR beta chain is from a study of cytomegalovirus exposure and HLA in healthy donors (dated by TCRdb to about 2017). For the wider study: According to an earlier analysis of 587 of the donors, about 180 million T cells yielded 117 million unique TCR beta sequences and approximately 300 Gb of sequence data. An early release covering roughly 600 HLA-typed donors comprised roughly 300 gigabases of sequencing data and 85 million or so unique TCR sequences. Among the approximately 400 genotyped donors, around 81% belonged to the genetic ancestry cluster associated with self-reported Caucasian donors. The aim of the study was to test whether cataloging public T cell receptors could identify signatures of past pathogen exposure. Using immunosequencing, the study profiled T cell repertoires from 666 subjects and related those repertoires to cytomegalovirus serostatus. Along with the approximately 600-subject first cohort, a separate validation cohort of 120 different subjects was used. High-throughput TCR immunosequencing, statistical association of individual TCRs with disease status, and machine learning were combined to predict cytomegalovirus infection status. A later analysis re-analyzed previously published TCR beta repertoires from 650 to 800 donors and added high-resolution HLA genotyping to study TCR occurrence patterns. In the later analysis, no new phenotypic data were used to find candidate immune exposures; instead, reliance was placed on TCR beta sequences and their occurrence across donors. To decide whether each TCR beta V gene segment behaved as functional or pseudogenic, an earlier analysis of some 600 of the donors relied on high-throughput TCR beta sequencing. Donor age, sex, ethnicity and CMV serostatus were collected together with the repertoire data. In a later genetic analysis, genome-wide SNP genotypes for about three fifths of the roughly 670 donors were used, and that subset was treated as a discovery cohort. All discovery cohort repertoires had been generated using a single sequencing platform. HLA typing covered class I and class II loci at four-digit resolution. Typing coverage varied by locus: roughly 629-630 donors for A, B, C, DRB1 and DQB1; approximately 500 for DQA1; nearly 610 for DPA1; roughly 450 for DPB1. Because of strong linkage in the cohort, roughly five DR-DQ haplotypes were treated as single units for association and clustering. Across some 400 genotyped donors of the cohort, an average of about 220,000 unique TCR beta nucleotide sequences per donor were sequenced, and approximately 17% of those sequences were non-productive. Beyond this particular receptor, the publication reports: In a later analysis, most CMV-associated TCR beta chains were found to appear HLA-restricted, with HLA associations seemingly driven largely by CMV exposure. Linkage disequilibrium might explain the correlated functional status among segregating V segments, but an unknown experimental factor could not be excluded. According to a later genetic analysis, donors in an Asian-associated ancestry cluster had fewer N-insertions in productive TCRs than the roughly 660-donor mean. In an earlier analysis of 587 of the donors, most TCR beta V segments were observed in productive rearrangements about 90% or about 30% of the time, broadly matching IMGT annotations. An association between a missense DCLRE1C variant and V-gene and J-gene trimming of TCR beta chains was found in a later genetic analysis and replicated in an independent cohort. In a later analysis, over 15,000 TCR beta sequences were associated with specific HLA alleles at a false discovery rate of 0.05. Strong co-occurrence of HLA alleles, especially DR and DQ, made assigning TCR associations to individual alleles difficult. Because some donors lacked HLA typing at each locus, the association tests relied only on the typed subset. In a later analysis, the rate of TCR association differed among HLA loci, with DRB1 alleles having the most associated TCRs and HLA-C alleles having the fewest. Because counts were too low, more than 15 rarely observed V segments, including chromosome 9 orphons, were left out of the earlier analysis of roughly 600 of the donors. Three of the identified cytomegalovirus-associated TCR beta chains were confirmed in vitro to be specific for cytomegalovirus antigens. The sequencing pipeline was judged likely to have produced a cluster of highly shared sequence variants as a technical artifact. Across donors, most TCR sequences were observed very rarely, whereas some public TCRs were present in many individuals. Sequencing depth was assumed to be roughly uniform across donors in the presence/absence analyses, though that assumption may not hold. The only immune exposure information available for the cohort was CMV serostatus. Several of the top co-occurrence clusters appeared to be linked to parvovirus B19, influenza, CMV and Epstein-Barr virus, according to a later analysis. A further reported finding was that TCR beta sequences accurately predicted the HLA-A and HLA-B alleles for most subjects in the first cohort. In both the original and validation cohorts, the classifier was reported to diagnose cytomegalovirus status with high specificity and sensitivity. The cohort was sequenced for TCR beta chains only, and without alpha or paired-chain data the features that could be detected were limited. Some IMGT-functional V segments, including TRBV6-2 and TRBV6-3, could not be distinguished by the 87-base-pair reads and were therefore excluded. In a later analysis, HLA-associated TCR beta chains showed more clonal expansion and lower generation probabilities than non-associated chains that were equally common. The authors suggested that the approach could potentially be generalized to other disease states and immunological phenotypes. The study gave a list of 150 to 200 TCR beta chains associated with cytomegalovirus.

In total, 666 healthy bone marrow donors made up the cohort. Cohort members were all nominally healthy when sampled, although unrecorded immune exposures were likely present. The donor tested CMV seronegative, placing the donor among the 350 or so seronegative members of the cohort. A peripheral blood sample was provided by each donor, and peripheral blood mononuclear cells were used for TCR beta sequencing. Genomic DNA was extracted from the blood cell samples with the Qiagen DNeasy Blood Extraction Kit. As encoded in the germline V gene, CDR1 is SQVTM while CDR2 is ANQGSEA. The CDR3, from cysteine to phenylalanine, totals 13 residues. The CDR3 DNA has 39 bases and is translated from base 1. The trim is 0 bases for V and 2 bases for J, with a gap of 7 bases between the germline ends. In regard to this clone: Its target antigen remains unknown. No clone much larger than this one lies a single base away; base qualities are absent.

Libraries were made using the immunoSEQ multiplex PCR assay. For the multiplex PCR, a mixture combining 60 forward primers for TCR Vbeta segments and 13 reverse primers for TCR Jbeta segments was used. Amplification of the CDR3 region of rearranged TCR beta genes was performed with a multiplex PCR assay on genomic DNA. Amplified TCR beta libraries were sequenced as 87-base-pair reads on the Illumina HiSeq System. The published analysis was carried out like this. A later analysis tallied tens of millions of unique TCR beta chains across the 700 or so repertoires, and about 12 million of those chains were shared by two or more donors. Raw reads were error-corrected and collapsed into unique sequences with a nearest-neighbor algorithm that merged closely related sequences to remove PCR and sequencing errors. V, D and J gene segments were assigned by aligning CDR3 sequences to IMGT reference sequences. For a sequence to be retained, a match of at least six nucleotides was required to both a V gene segment and a J gene segment. A rearrangement was called productive if the CDR3 had no stop codons and remained in frame with V and J, and every other rearrangement was called non-productive. CDR3 was defined by IMGT convention, running from the second conserved V-encoded cysteine to the conserved J-encoded phenylalanine. The earlier analysis of some 540 of the donors excluded any sequence lacking an unambiguous match to a single V gene segment. In an earlier analysis of more than 500 of the donors, a V segment was called functional when productive rearrangements were above 56.7%, and segregating when the standard deviation between donors exceeded 5%. A statistical classification framework was built to diagnose cytomegalovirus status from the catalog of TCR beta chain sequences. A later analysis assigned V and J genes by comparing TCR nucleotide sequences with IMGT/GENE-DB human TR gene sequences. Using the TCRdist pipeline, a later analysis assigned CDR3 sequences along with most-parsimonious VDJ recombination scenarios. A later analysis defined each TCR beta chain by its CDR3 amino acid sequence plus V-gene family, and excluded reads lacking a unique V-gene family. As a way to deal with suspected cross-contamination and a sequencing artifact, a later analysis dropped approximately 590 nucleotide sequences that were highly shared and had low generation probability. A later analysis calculated a clonal expansion index for each public chain from normalized within-repertoire ranks of inferred template counts. Generation probabilities in a later analysis came from a VDJ recombination model fitted to out-of-frame rearrangements, and those results were checked against IGoR. In a later analysis, hypergeometric tests were used to score TCR-TCR, TCR-HLA and TCR-CMV co-occurrence, with a repertoire-size bias correction applied to TCR pairs. In a later analysis, false discovery rates were estimated by permuting HLA or CMV assignments 20 times. In a later analysis, co-occurring TCRs were grouped using DBSCAN, with TCRdist sequence similarity added in when clustering inside HLA-allele-positive subsets. For co-occurrence clustering, repertoires with fewer than 30,000 or more than 120,000 public chains were excluded, along with roughly five repertoires with anomalous nucleotide sharing. Drawn from immuneACCESS, this table holds only the in-frame rearrangements with V and J called that TCRdb kept. Clones are partly lost; checked studies trace under half to an unresolved V gene and leave the rest unexplained. V, J and clone size are those of that table, while D and trimming were read from the DNA. This sample is represented by about 140,000 clones; over 65% of them were singletons. The ten largest make up 2.5% to 3% of the sample.

The rearranged chain carries TRBV29-1 and TRBJ1-2, with a tentative D gene TRBD1 over 6 matching bases. The source is a female donor in good health and CMV-seronegative. The sequencing input was PBMCs. The CDR3 loop reads CSVEDDRNYGYTF. The bases read TGCAGCGTTGAAGACGACAGGAACTATGGCTACACCTTC.